This paragraph reports one T cell receptor (beta chain). The data stem from a study of memory CD4+ T cells and cytomegalovirus serostatus. Profiled with immunoSEQ multiplex PCR; TCRdb holds only in-frame clones, not every one. This table holds about 48,000 clones, 78% found once. Single viable CD3+CD4+CD8-CD45RO+ cells were sorted as the memory CD4+ T cells. V lost 2 bases and J lost 0; bases outside the gene matches: 11. CDR3 size: 19 residues. Germline V gene data show CDR1 as MGHRA and CDR2 as YSYEKL. The receptor's source is an adult in good health and CMV-seronegative. What was sequenced was memory CD4+ T cells from blood. The chain couples TRBV4-1 to TRBJ2-1; TRBD2 aligns across 9 bases. The CDR3 protein is CASSQLGLAGTSSYNEQFF. CDR3 sequence (DNA): TGCGCCAGCAGCCAACTAGGGCTAGCGGGGACGAGCTCCTACAATGAGCAGTTCTTC.